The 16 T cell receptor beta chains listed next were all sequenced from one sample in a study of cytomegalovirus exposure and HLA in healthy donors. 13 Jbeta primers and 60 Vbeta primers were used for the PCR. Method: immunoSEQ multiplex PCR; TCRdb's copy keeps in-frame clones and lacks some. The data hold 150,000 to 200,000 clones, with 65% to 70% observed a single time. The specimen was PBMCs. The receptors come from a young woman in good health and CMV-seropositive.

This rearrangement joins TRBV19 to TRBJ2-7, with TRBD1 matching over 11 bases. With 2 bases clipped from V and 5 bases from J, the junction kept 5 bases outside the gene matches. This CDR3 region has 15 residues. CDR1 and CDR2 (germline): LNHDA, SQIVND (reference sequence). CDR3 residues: CASSIRGQGAHEQYF. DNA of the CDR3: TGTGCCAGTAGTATAAGAGGACAGGGGGCTCACGAGCAGTACTTC.

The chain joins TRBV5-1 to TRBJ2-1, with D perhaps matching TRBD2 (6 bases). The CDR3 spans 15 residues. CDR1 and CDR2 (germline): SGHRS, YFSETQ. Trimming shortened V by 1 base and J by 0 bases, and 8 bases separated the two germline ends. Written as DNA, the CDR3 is TGCGCCAGCAGCTTGTGGGAGGACTCCTACAATGAGCAGTTCTTC. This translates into CASSLWEDSYNEQFF.

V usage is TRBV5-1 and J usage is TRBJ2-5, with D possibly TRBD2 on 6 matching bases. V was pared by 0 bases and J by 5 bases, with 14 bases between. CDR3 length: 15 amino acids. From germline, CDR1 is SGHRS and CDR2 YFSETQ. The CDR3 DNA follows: TGCGCCAGCAGCTTGGACGGGGGTTCCCTGGAGACCCAGTACTTC. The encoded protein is CASSLDGGSLETQYF.

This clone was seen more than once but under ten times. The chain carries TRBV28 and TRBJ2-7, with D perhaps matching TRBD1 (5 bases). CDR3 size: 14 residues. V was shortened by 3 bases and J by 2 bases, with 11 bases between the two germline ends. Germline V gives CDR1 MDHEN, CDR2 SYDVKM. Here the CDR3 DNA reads TGTGCCAGCAGTTTGAAGGGGCTTCCCTACGAGCAGTACTTC. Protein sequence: CASSLKGLPYEQYF.

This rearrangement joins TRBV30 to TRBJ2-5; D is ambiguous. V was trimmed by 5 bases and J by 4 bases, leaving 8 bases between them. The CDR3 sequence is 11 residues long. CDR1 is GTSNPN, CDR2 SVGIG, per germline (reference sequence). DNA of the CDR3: TGTGCCTGGTCCGCGGCAGAGACCCAGTACTTC. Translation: CAWSAAETQYF. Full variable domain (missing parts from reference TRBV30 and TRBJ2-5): SQTIHQWPATLVQPVGSPLSLECTVEGTSNPNLYWYRQAAGRGLQLLFYSVGIGQISSEVPQNLSASRPQDRQFILSSKKLLLSDSGFYLCAWSAAETQYFGPGTRLLVL.

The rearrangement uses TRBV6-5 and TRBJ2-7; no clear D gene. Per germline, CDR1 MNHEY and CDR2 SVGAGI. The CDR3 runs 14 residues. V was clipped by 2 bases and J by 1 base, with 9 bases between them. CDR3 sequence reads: CASSYAYYSYEQYF. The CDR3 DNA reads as TGTGCCAGCAGTTACGCGTACTATTCCTACGAGCAGTACTTC.

The CDR3 DNA sequence: TGCGCCAGCAGCCAAGCCTATTACGTCTTAAAAAGTGGGACAGTGGCTAACTATGGCTACACCTTC. Amino acid sequence: CASSQAYYVLKSGTVANYGYTF. The chain uses TRBV4-1 and TRBJ1-2; 7 positions agree with TRBD1. The V gene end was trimmed by 1 base and the J gene end by 0 bases; junction bases not matched to a gene: 23. The CDR3 loop spans 22 amino acids. Germline values: CDR1 MGHRA, CDR2 YSYEKL.

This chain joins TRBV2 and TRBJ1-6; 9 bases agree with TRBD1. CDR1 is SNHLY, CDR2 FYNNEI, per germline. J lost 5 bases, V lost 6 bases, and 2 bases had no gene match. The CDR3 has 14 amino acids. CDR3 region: CASSRDRDNSPLHF. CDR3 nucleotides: TGTGCCAGCAGCCGGGACAGGGATAATTCACCCCTCCACTTT. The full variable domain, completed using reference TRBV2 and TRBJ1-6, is EPEVTQTPSHQVTQMGQEVILRCVPISNHLYFYWYRQILGQKVEFLVSFYNNEISEKSEIFDDQFSVERPDGSNFTLKIRSTKLEDSAMYFCASSRDRDNSPLHFGNGTRLTVT.

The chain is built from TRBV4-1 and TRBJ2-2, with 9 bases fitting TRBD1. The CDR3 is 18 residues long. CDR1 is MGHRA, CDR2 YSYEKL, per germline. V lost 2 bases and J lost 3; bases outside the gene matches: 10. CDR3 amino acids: CASSQHSFRDRDTGELFF. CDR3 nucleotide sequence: TGCGCCAGCAGCCAACATTCTTTTCGGGACAGGGACACCGGGGAGCTGTTTTTT.

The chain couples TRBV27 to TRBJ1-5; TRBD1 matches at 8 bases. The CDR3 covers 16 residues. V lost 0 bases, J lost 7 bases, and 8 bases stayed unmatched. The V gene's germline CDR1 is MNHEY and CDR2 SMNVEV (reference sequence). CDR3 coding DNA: TGTGCCAGCAGTTTATCGCGGACAGGGTTACGACAGCCCCAGCATTTT. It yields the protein CASSLSRTGLRQPQHF.

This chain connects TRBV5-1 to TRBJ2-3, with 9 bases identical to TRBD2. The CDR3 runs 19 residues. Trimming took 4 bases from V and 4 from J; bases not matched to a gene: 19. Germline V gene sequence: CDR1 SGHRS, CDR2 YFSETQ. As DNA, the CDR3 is TGCGCCAGCAGCCCACTGGGCCGGGGGGCGGGGGGGCCGGCAGATACGCAGTATTTT. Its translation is CASSPLGRGAGGPADTQYF.

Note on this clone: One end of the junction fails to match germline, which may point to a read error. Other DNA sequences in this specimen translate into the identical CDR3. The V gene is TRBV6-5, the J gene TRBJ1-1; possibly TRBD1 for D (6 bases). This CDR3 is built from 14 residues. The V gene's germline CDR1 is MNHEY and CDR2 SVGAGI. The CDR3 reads CASSYQGKNTEAFF. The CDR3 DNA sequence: TGCGCCAGCAGTTACCAGGGGAAGAACACTGAAGCTTTCTTT.

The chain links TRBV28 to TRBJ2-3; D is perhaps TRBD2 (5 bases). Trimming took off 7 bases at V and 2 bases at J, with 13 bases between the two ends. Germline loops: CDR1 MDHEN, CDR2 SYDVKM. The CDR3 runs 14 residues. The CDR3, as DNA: TGTGCCAGCACGGAGCGGACTTACACAGATACGCAGTATTTT. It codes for CASTERTYTDTQYF.

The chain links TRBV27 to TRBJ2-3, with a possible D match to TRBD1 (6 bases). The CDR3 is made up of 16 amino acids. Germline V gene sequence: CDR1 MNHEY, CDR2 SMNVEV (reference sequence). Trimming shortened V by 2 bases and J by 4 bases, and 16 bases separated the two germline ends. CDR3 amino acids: CASSLRETGVADTQYF. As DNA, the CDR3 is TGTGCCAGCAGTTTAAGGGAGACAGGAGTCGCAGATACGCAGTATTTT.

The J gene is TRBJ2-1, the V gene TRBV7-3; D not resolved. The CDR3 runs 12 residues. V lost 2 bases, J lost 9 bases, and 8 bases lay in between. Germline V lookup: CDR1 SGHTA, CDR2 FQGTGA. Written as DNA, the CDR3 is TGTGCCAGCAGCTTATACAGTGGTGAGCAGTTCTTC. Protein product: CASSLYSGEQFF.

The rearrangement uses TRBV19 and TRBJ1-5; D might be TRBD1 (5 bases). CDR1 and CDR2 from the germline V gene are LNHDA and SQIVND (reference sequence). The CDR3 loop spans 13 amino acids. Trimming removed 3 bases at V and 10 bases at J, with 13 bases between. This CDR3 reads CASSIQGSQPQHF. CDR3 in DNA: TGTGCCAGTAGTATCCAGGGCTCTCAACCCCAGCATTTT.